The 2 T cell receptor beta chains below were found in one sample sequenced in a study of shared clonotypes between healthy human individuals. Terminally differentiated effector memory CD45RA+ cells were excluded from the naive CD8 cells, which were CD45RO-negative and positively selected for CCR7. TCRdb keeps only in-frame clones here, not all; method: immunoSEQ multiplex PCR. In the table there are about 610,000 clones, approximately 96% of which are singletons. Input material: naive CD8+ T cells sorted from blood. The receptors stem from a woman between 25 and 40 years old in good health.

V is TRBV28 and J is TRBJ1-3; D is possibly TRBD1 (6 bases). Germline V gene lookup returns CDR1 MDHEN and CDR2 SYDVKM. V gave up 3 bases and J gave up 0 bases, with 12 bases separating them. This CDR3 comprises 16 residues. CDR3: CASSLGGHNSGNTIYF. CDR3 in DNA: TGTGCCAGCAGTTTGGGGGGACATAACTCTGGAAACACCATATATTTT.

The chain combines TRBV27 with TRBJ2-3; 11 positions match TRBD2. Germline CDR1 and CDR2: MNHEY and SMNVEV (reference sequence). The V and J ends lost 5 bases and 2 bases, in that order; junction bases with no gene match: 9. This CDR3 is built from 17 residues. The CDR3 here is CASSLLGTSGLTDTQYF. In DNA, the CDR3 is TGTGCCAGCAGTCTCTTAGGGACTAGCGGCCTCACAGATACGCAGTATTTT.